In its sample, the clone carrying this T cell receptor (beta chain) was seen once. Germline CDR1 reads SGHVS; CDR2 reads FQNEAQ. The CDR3 has 18 amino acids. V lost 0 bases to trimming and J lost 2 bases; unmatched junction nucleotides: 9. The record originates from a study of cytomegalovirus exposure and HLA in healthy donors. PCR used 60 Vbeta primers and 13 Jbeta primers. This table comes from immunoSEQ multiplex PCR, and its TCRdb copy is limited to in-frame clones, with some not included. The sample consists of about 160,000 clones, 77% of them appearing once. V is TRBV7-8 and J is TRBJ2-7, with TRBD1 matching over 11 bases. The clonotype was recovered from a male donor in good health and CMV-seropositive. The sequenced sample was PBMCs. The CDR3 region has the DNA TGTGCCAGCAGCTTAGCTGGACAGGGGGCGTCTATAGCCTACGAGCAGTACTTC. Residues: CASSLAGQGASIAYEQYF. Supplemented by reference TRBV7-8 and TRBJ2-7, the full variable domain reads GAGVSQSPRYKVAKRGQDVALRCDPISGHVSLFWYQQALGQGPEFLTYFQNEAQLDKSGLPSDRFFAERPEGSVSTLKIQRTQQEDSAVYLCASSLAGQGASIAYEQYFGPGTRLTVT.